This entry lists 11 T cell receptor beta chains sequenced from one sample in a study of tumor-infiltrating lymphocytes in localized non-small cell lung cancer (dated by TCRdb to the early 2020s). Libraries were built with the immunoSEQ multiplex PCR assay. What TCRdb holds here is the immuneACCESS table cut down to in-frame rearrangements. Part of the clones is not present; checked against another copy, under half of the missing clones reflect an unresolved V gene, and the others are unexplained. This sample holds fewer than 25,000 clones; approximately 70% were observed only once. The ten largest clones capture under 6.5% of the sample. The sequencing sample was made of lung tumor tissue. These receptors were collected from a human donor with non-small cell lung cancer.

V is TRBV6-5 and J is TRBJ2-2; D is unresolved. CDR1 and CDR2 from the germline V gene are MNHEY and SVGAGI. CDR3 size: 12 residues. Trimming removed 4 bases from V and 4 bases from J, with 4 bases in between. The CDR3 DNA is TGTGCCAGCAGTTCCGTCACCGGGGAGCTGTTTTTT. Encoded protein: CASSSVTGELFF.

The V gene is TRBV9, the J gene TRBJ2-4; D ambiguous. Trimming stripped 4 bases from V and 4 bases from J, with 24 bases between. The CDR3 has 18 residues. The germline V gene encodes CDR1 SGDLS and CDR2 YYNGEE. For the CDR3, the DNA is TGTGCCAGCAGCCTCCCGGGCCATCCTCGACCGGTGAAAAACATTCAGTACTTC. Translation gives CASSLPGHPRPVKNIQYF.

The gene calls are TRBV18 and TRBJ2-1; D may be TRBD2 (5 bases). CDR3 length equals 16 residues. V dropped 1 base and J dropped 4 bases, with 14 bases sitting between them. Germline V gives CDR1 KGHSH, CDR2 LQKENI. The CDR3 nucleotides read TGTGCCAGCTCACCACTGATCTCCCGCGGGTACAATGAGCAGTTCTTC. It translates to CASSPLISRGYNEQFF.

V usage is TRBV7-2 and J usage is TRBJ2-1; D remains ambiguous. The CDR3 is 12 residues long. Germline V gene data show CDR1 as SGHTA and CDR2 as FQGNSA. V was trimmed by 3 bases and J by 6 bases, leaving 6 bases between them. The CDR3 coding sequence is TGTGCCAGCAGCTTCTCCAGCAATGAGCAGTTCTTC. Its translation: CASSFSSNEQFF.

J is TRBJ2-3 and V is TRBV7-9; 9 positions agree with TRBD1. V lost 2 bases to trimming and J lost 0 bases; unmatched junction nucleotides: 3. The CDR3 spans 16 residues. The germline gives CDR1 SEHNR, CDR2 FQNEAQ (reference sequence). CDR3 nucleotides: TGTGCCAGCAGCTTAACCGGGACAGGGAGCACAGATACGCAGTATTTT. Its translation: CASSLTGTGSTDTQYF.

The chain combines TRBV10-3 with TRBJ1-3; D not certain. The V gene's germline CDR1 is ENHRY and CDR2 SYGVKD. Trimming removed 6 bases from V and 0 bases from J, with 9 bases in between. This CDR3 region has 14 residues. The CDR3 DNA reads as TGTGCCATCAGAACGGTCAGCTCTGGAAACACCATATATTTT. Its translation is CAIRTVSSGNTIYF.

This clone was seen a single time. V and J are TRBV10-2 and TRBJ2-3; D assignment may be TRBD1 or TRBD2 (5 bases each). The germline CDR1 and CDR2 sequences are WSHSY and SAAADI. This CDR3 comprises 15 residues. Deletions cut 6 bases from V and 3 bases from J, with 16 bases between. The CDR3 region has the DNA TGCGCCAGCAGGGCGACAGCCCGCGGGACAGATACGCAGTATTTT. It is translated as CASRATARGTDTQYF.

CDR3 in amino acids: CASSTGYNSPLHF. In DNA, the CDR3 is TGTGCCAGCAGCACAGGGTATAATTCACCCCTCCACTTT. The rearrangement joins TRBV6-6 to TRBJ1-6, with D maybe TRBD1 (6 bases). CDR1 and CDR2 (germline): MNHNY, SVGAGI (reference sequence). The CDR3 contains 13 residues. Trimming took off 6 bases at V and 4 bases at J, with 7 bases between the two ends.

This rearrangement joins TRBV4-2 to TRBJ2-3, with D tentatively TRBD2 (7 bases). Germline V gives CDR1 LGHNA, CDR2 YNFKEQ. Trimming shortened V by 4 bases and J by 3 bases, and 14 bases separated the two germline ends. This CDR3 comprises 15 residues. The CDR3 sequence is CASSPGEGGTDTQYF. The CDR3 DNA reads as TGTGCCAGCAGCCCGGGGGAGGGGGGGACAGATACGCAGTATTTT.

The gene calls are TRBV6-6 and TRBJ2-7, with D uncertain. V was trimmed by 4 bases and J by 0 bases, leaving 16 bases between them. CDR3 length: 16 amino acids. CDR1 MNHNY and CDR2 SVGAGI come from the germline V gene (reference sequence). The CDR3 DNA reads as TGTGCCAGCAGTTTCTCCGGCTCGGTGGACTCCTACGAGCAGTACTTC. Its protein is CASSFSGSVDSYEQYF.

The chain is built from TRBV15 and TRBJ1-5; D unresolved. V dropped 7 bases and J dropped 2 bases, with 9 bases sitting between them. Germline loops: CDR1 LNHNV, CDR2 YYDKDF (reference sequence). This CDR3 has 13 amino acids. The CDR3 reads CATTPQGNQPQHF. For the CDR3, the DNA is TGTGCCACCACGCCCCAAGGCAATCAGCCCCAGCATTTT.